This T cell receptor beta chain was profiled in a study of blood T cell repertoires in COVID-19. Study as a whole: Material from acute and convalescent COVID-19 was sourced from the United States, Italy and Spain.

Cohort 3 recovered donors had two negative PCRs, clearance, or symptom resolution. In germline, CDR1 is SQVTM, CDR2 ANQGSEA. With 5 bases removed from V and 1 base from J, the gap between germline ends came to 15 bases. This CDR3 region has 14 residues. Here immunoSEQ multiplex PCR was the method, and the copy in TCRdb shows in-frame clones only, minus some. The table records roughly 370,000 clones, around 87% of them present only once. The TCR comes from a woman aged 50 to 60 who had recovered from COVID-19. The chain has TRBV29-1 and TRBJ2-7, with a weak D call TRBD1 (5 bases). The sequenced material came from PBMCs or T cells enriched from blood (not recorded which). CDR3 DNA: TGCAGCGTTTTTGGGGCAGGGATTTCCTACGAGCAGTACTTC. Translated: CSVFGAGISYEQYF.